This is a list of T cell receptor beta chains from one sample in a study of T cell repertoires in cytomegalovirus infection. TCRdb processed the reads anew with MiXCR; each CDR3 protein has one entry. This table holds about 490,000 distinct CDR3 sequences, approximately 11% found once. The sample was PBMCs. All receptors derive from a human donor in good health (CMV status not recorded). Some clones in this sample may be carry-over from other donors' samples. Each CDR3 is given with its conserved first and last residue. D genes are given only for firm matches. Clone size is given for some rows only: seen once, a few or many times, or a class if the clone is expanded.

>TRBD2|TRBV6-6|many|TRBJ2-5
TGTGCCAGCAGTTACGGAAGACTAGCGGGGGGCCCGTACCAAGAGACCCAGTACTTC
CASSYGRLAGGPYQETQYF
>TRBD1|TRBV20-1|few|TRBJ2-7
TGCAGTGCTAGAGAATCAGGGGGCTACGAGCAGTACTTC
CSARESGGYEQYF
>.|TRBV6-1|many|TRBJ2-3
TGTGCCAGCAGCGGCGACAGCCGTGGCACAGATACGCAGTATTTT
CASSGDSRGTDTQYF
>TRBD1|TRBV2|.|TRBJ1-2
TGTGCCAGCTCTGTTGCCCCGGGACAGGGCGAAGGCTACACCTTC
CASSVAPGQGEGYTF
>TRBD1|TRBV28|many|TRBJ1-2
TGTGCCAGCAGTTCACCGGGACAGATTAACTATGGCTACACCTTC
CASSSPGQINYGYTF
>.|TRBV15|.|TRBJ1-4
TGTGCCACCAGCAGAGCACCAGCTTCTAATGAAAAACTGTTTTTT
CATSRAPASNEKLFF
>TRBD2|TRBV19|few|TRBJ2-5
TGTGCCAGTAGTATAAGAATGGCTAGCGGGACCCAAGAGACCCAGTACTTC
CASSIRMASGTQETQYF
>.|TRBV28|many|TRBJ2-1
TGTGCCCTCCAGGGCCACCTATACAATGAGCAGTTCTTC
CALQGHLYNEQFF
>.|TRBV5-5|.|TRBJ1-4
TGTGCCAGCAGCTTGGCGTCGGGGTTGGTTGAAAAACTGTTTTTT
CASSLASGLVEKLFF
>.|TRBV20-1|many|TRBJ1-5
TGCAGTGCGATAGTCGGGGGTGGGGTGGATCAGCCCCAGCATTTT
CSAIVGGGVDQPQHF
>TRBD2|TRBV6-2/TRBV6-3|few|TRBJ2-3
TGTGCCAGCAGTTACCGACTAGCGGAGACGCAGTATTTT
CASSYRLAETQYF
>.|TRBV28|many|TRBJ2-2
TGTGCCAGCAGTTTATCGGTGGGGGGCACCGGGGAGCTGTTTTTT
CASSLSVGGTGELFF
>.|TRBV6-5|.|TRBJ1-2
TGTGCCAGCAGTTACTCGATTGAGTTGGGCTACACCTTC
CASSYSIELGYTF
>.|TRBV7-2|many|TRBJ1-2
TGTGCCAGCAGCTTAACCCAGGAGAACTATGGCTACACCTTC
CASSLTQENYGYTF
>TRBD1|TRBV11-2|many|TRBJ2-1
TGTGCCAGCAGCTCGGACAGGGGGCTCAATGAGCAGTTCTTC
CASSSDRGLNEQFF
>TRBD1|TRBV7-3|many|TRBJ2-5
TGTGCCAGCAGCGTCGGACAGGGAGAGACCCAGTACTTC
CASSVGQGETQYF
>.|TRBV7-2|many|TRBJ2-3
TGTGCCAGCAGCCCAGAAGTCTCGGATACGCAGTATTTT
CASSPEVSDTQYF
>.|TRBV29-1|few|TRBJ2-1
TGCAGCGCTTCGCCATTAGAGCAGTTCTTC
CSASPLEQFF
>.|TRBV20-1|.|TRBJ2-7
TGCAGTGCTAGAATGGCCGGCGAGCAGTACTTC
CSARMAGEQYF
>TRBD2|TRBV5-4|.|TRBJ2-3
TGTGCCAGCAGCCCCTGGACTAGTAGCTCAGATACGCAGTATTTT
CASSPWTSSSDTQYF
>TRBD1|TRBV3-1|.|TRBJ1-2
TGTGCCAGCAGCGAACTCTTCCGGGACAGCCTCAGCGGCTACACCTTC
CASSELFRDSLSGYTF
>.|TRBV6-1|.|TRBJ1-5
TGTGCCAGCAGTGAATTAGGTTCCAATCAGCCCCAGCATTTT
CASSELGSNQPQHF
>.|TRBV6-5|many|TRBJ2-7
TGTGCCAGCAGTTCGAGTGGACTCTCCTACGAGCAGTACTTC
CASSSSGLSYEQYF
>.|TRBV6-1|few|TRBJ2-7
TGTGCCAGCAGTGAACCGACTAGCGAGCAGTACTTC
CASSEPTSEQYF
>.|TRBV6-4|many|TRBJ1-5
TGTGCCAGCAGTGACCGGCCGGAGGGGGGGGCAGCCCTTTATAGCAATCAGCCCCAGCATTTT
CASSDRPEGGAALYSNQPQHF
>.|TRBV12-3/TRBV12-4|many|TRBJ2-3
TGTGCCAGCAGTTTGGGACTGCCTAGCACAGATACGCAGTATTTT
CASSLGLPSTDTQYF
>.|TRBV18|many|TRBJ1-1
TGTGCCAGCTCACCACAGGGAGGAACTGAAGCTTTCTTT
CASSPQGGTEAFF
>.|TRBV6-5|many|TRBJ1-1
TGTGCCAGCAGTTACCAACGGGGACTGAACACTGAAGCTTTCTTT
CASSYQRGLNTEAFF
>.|TRBV12-5|many|TRBJ2-3
TGTGCTAGTGGTGCCCCTAGCTCAGATACGCAGTATTTT
CASGAPSSDTQYF
>.|TRBV4-1|many|TRBJ2-7
TGCGCCAGCAGCCCCCTCCCCTGGAGCTCCTACGAGCAGTACTTC
CASSPLPWSSYEQYF
>TRBD2|TRBV2|many|TRBJ2-5
TGTGCCAGCAGTGAAGCGCTTGGGGAGGGCCGAGAGACCCAGTACTTC
CASSEALGEGRETQYF
>.|TRBV12-3/TRBV12-4|many|TRBJ1-1
TGTGCCAGCAGTCCCTCCTTTCGCGGGACTGAAGCTTTCTTT
CASSPSFRGTEAFF
>.|TRBV30|few|TRBJ1-2
TGTGCCTGGAGTGAGGGCAGGTCGTACTATGGCTACACCTTC
CAWSEGRSYYGYTF
>TRBD2|TRBV7-4|.|TRBJ2-7
TGTGCCAGCAGCTTATTTGCTAGCGGGAGCACTTACGAGCAGTACTTC
CASSLFASGSTYEQYF
>TRBD1|TRBV6-2/TRBV6-3|many|TRBJ1-2
TGTGCCAGCAGCAAGACAGGGACTAACTATGGCTACACCTTC
CASSKTGTNYGYTF
>.|TRBV27|many|TRBJ2-5
TGTGCCAGCAACAACCGGGCAGGACGAGAGACCCAGTACTTC
CASNNRAGRETQYF
>TRBD2|TRBV9|.|TRBJ2-3
TGTGCCAGCAGCAGGACCGGGACTAGCGCCACAGATACGCAGTATTTT
CASSRTGTSATDTQYF
>.|TRBV18|few|TRBJ2-1
TGTGCCAGCTCACCAAGTCAGGGGGGTGAGCAGTTCTTC
CASSPSQGGEQFF
>TRBD1|TRBV20-1|few|TRBJ1-2
TGCAGTGCTAGCCCCAAAGGGACAGCCTATGGCTACACCTTC
CSASPKGTAYGYTF
>.|TRBV12-3/TRBV12-4|many|TRBJ2-7
TGTGCCAGCAGTTTACAGCCCCTCGGATACGAGCAGTACTTC
CASSLQPLGYEQYF
>.|TRBV5-1|many|TRBJ1-1
TGCGCCAGCAGCTTTACTTCGGGGAACACTGAAGCTTTCTTT
CASSFTSGNTEAFF
>.|TRBV6-1|many|TRBJ2-2
TGTGCCAGCAGGGGAGGAGGGGCTCACGGGACCGGGGAGCTGTTTTTT
CASRGGGAHGTGELFF
>TRBD1|TRBV7-9|.|TRBJ2-2
TGTGCCAGCAGTACCGGGACAGTAAACACCGGGGAGCTGTTTTTT
CASSTGTVNTGELFF
>.|TRBV2|.|TRBJ2-7
TGTGCCAGCGGGATGTTACTGGGGGCGGTCGAGCAGTACTTC
CASGMLLGAVEQYF
>.|TRBV20-1|many|TRBJ2-4
TGCAGTGCTAGACCACCTTTGGGGGACATTCAGTACTTC
CSARPPLGDIQYF
>TRBD2|TRBV27|many|TRBJ2-1
TGTGCCAGCAGTTATTTGCGAGAACGCGGGGGTCGGGGCAATGAGCAGTTCTTC
CASSYLRERGGRGNEQFF
>.|TRBV3-1|.|TRBJ1-3
TGTGCCAGCAGCCAAGATGGGAGGGGAAACACCATATATTTT
CASSQDGRGNTIYF
>TRBD1|TRBV9|many|TRBJ1-2
TGTGCCAGCAGCGCTGGGACAGACGGGTCTGGCTACACCTTC
CASSAGTDGSGYTF
>.|TRBV5-1|many|TRBJ1-1
TGCGCCAGCAGCTTGGGTTTGGGCGGCATGAACACTGAAGCTTTCTTT
CASSLGLGGMNTEAFF
>.|TRBV27|.|TRBJ2-5
TGTGCCAGCAGTTTAGGACAGTTCGGGACCCAGTACTTC
CASSLGQFGTQYF
>.|TRBV27|many|TRBJ2-4
TGTGCCAGCAGTTTATATTTAGCGGCAAACATTCAGTACTTC
CASSLYLAANIQYF
>TRBD2|TRBV7-2|many|TRBJ2-2
TGTGCCAGCAGCTCCGCCCCACTAAAACTAGCGGGACGTGCCGGGGAGCTGTTTTTT
CASSSAPLKLAGRAGELFF
>.|TRBV11-2|many|TRBJ1-1
TGTGCCAGCAGCTCCACGGGGGTTGAAGCTTTCTTT
CASSSTGVEAFF
>TRBD2|TRBV6-1|many|TRBJ2-2
TGTGCCAGCAGTGAAGAATCTGGCGGGGGGGTCACCGGGGAGCTGTTTTTT
CASSEESGGGVTGELFF